This is a list of T cell receptor beta chains from one sample in a study of cytomegalovirus exposure and HLA in healthy donors. The data were produced by immunoSEQ multiplex PCR, yet TCRdb's version contains in-frame clones alone and is incomplete. Of 150,000 or so clones in the sample, 75% to 90% were seen once. Specimen: PBMCs. These TCRs come from a woman under 40 in good health and CMV-seropositive. Both conserved end residues are part of each CDR3. D genes are given only for firm matches. Rows give clone size only sometimes, using once, few, many, or a class for an expanded clone.

TRBV6-5	-	-	TRBJ2-7	CASSPRGGEQYF	TGTGCCAGCAGTCCCCGAGGGGGCGAGCAGTACTTC
TRBV6-5	-	TRBD2	TRBJ2-2	CASSYSLAANGELFF	TGTGCCAGCAGTTACTCGCTAGCGGCAAACGGGGAGCTGTTTTTT
TRBV4-2	-	TRBD2	TRBJ2-1	CASSPREAGGFNEQFF	TGTGCCAGCAGCCCTCGGGAGGCGGGGGGTTTTAATGAGCAGTTCTTC
TRBV2	-	TRBD1	TRBJ2-5	CASLRDRGRETQYF	TGTGCCAGCCTCCGGGACAGGGGGCGGGAGACCCAGTACTTC
TRBV2	-	-	TRBJ1-1	CASGKGWEAFF	TGTGCCAGCGGTAAGGGGTGGGAAGCTTTCTTT
TRBV15	-	-	TRBJ1-5	CATSGQASNQPQHF	TGTGCCACCAGCGGACAAGCTAGCAATCAGCCCCAGCATTTT
TRBV2	-	TRBD2	TRBJ2-3	CASSIREAATQYF	TGTGCCAGCAGTATCCGGGAGGCAGCTACGCAGTATTTT
TRBV7-9	-	TRBD1	TRBJ2-5	CASSPPDRGQETQYF	TGTGCCAGCAGCCCCCCGGACAGGGGGCAAGAGACCCAGTACTTC
TRBV7-2	-	TRBD2	TRBJ2-1	CASSWSGAIYNEQFF	TGTGCCAGCAGCTGGAGCGGGGCCATCTACAATGAGCAGTTCTTC
TRBV7-9	-	-	TRBJ1-1	CASSRGSEAFF	TGTGCCAGCAGCCGAGGAAGTGAAGCTTTCTTT
TRBV14	-	-	TRBJ2-7	CASSQAPGHLYEQYF	TGTGCCAGCAGCCAAGCCCCGGGACACCTCTACGAGCAGTACTTC
TRBV29-1	-	TRBD1	TRBJ1-3	CSVSGQGGNTIYF	TGCAGTGTTTCGGGACAGGGAGGAAACACCATATATTTT
TRBV11-2	-	TRBD2	TRBJ2-3	CASSLGGAWGTDTQYF	TGTGCCAGCAGCCTCGGGGGGGCATGGGGCACAGATACGCAGTATTTT
TRBV7-9	-	TRBD1	TRBJ1-1	CASSPTGGPEAFF	TGTGCCAGCAGTCCAACAGGGGGCCCTGAAGCTTTCTTT
TRBV7-9	-	TRBD2	TRBJ2-5	CASSLGLAGVRGYQETQYF	TGTGCCAGCAGCCTGGGACTAGCGGGAGTAAGAGGGTACCAAGAGACCCAGTACTTC
TRBV5-1	-	-	TRBJ2-5	CASSLAWSGQETQYF	TGCGCCAGCAGCTTGGCTTGGAGCGGACAAGAGACCCAGTACTTC
TRBV6-4	-	-	TRBJ1-6	CASRVGTGSNSPLHF	TGTGCCAGCAGAGTTGGAACAGGGTCGAATTCACCCCTCCACTTT
TRBV27	-	TRBD1	TRBJ2-7	CASSPGTGGPEQYF	TGTGCCAGCAGTCCCGGGACAGGGGGCCCCGAGCAGTACTTC
TRBV10-2	-	-	TRBJ2-3	CASSGQGTDTQYF	TGCGCCAGCAGCGGCCAGGGTACGGATACGCAGTATTTT
TRBV18	once	-	TRBJ2-1	CASSPPNSPQEQFF	TGTGCCAGCTCACCACCGAACAGCCCCCAAGAGCAGTTCTTC
TRBV11-1	once	TRBD2	TRBJ2-3	CASSRTSGGADTQYF	TGTGCCAGCAGCCGGACTAGCGGGGGGGCAGATACGCAGTATTTT
TRBV7-5	-	-	TRBJ1-2	CARSPGGSRHYGYTF	TGTGCCAGAAGCCCTGGGGGGAGCCGTCACTATGGCTACACCTTC
TRBV11-2	-	-	TRBJ2-4	CASSLDFPQGHAKNIQYF	TGTGCCAGCAGCTTAGATTTCCCTCAGGGGCATGCCAAAAACATTCAGTACTTC
TRBV11-2	few	-	TRBJ2-1	CASSFRSPSGNEQFF	TGTGCCAGCAGCTTCCGATCCCCTTCAGGCAATGAGCAGTTCTTC
TRBV10-2	-	TRBD2	TRBJ2-7	CASRSGGAYEQYF	TGCGCCAGCCGCAGCGGGGGGGCCTACGAGCAGTACTTC
TRBV7-9	once	TRBD2	TRBJ2-7	CASTLGGLDSYEQYF	TGTGCCAGTACCTTGGGGGGACTAGATTCCTACGAGCAGTACTTC
TRBV6-1	-	-	TRBJ1-5	CASSESQGGNQPQHF	TGTGCCAGCAGTGAATCGCAGGGAGGGAATCAGCCCCAGCATTTT
TRBV4-1	-	-	TRBJ2-5	CASSTDSRETQYF	TGCGCCAGCAGCACAGACAGTCGGGAGACCCAGTACTTC
TRBV9	-	TRBD1	TRBJ2-7	CASSVTGTGVINEQYF	TGTGCCAGCAGCGTTACCGGGACAGGGGTAATTAACGAGCAGTACTTC
TRBV9	-	TRBD1	TRBJ1-3	CASSVGQFSGNTIYF	TGTGCCAGCAGCGTGGGACAGTTCTCTGGAAACACCATATATTTT
TRBV7-9	-	-	TRBJ2-2	CASSLYLATGELFF	TGTGCCAGCAGCTTATACCTAGCCACCGGGGAGCTGTTTTTT
TRBV5-1	-	-	TRBJ2-2	CASDLPPEQGSGELFF	TGCGCCAGCGATCTCCCCCCCGAACAGGGCTCCGGGGAGCTGTTTTTT
TRBV7-9	-	TRBD1	TRBJ1-2	CASNAGTGNNYGYTF	TGTGCCAGCAACGCCGGGACAGGAAATAACTATGGCTACACCTTC
TRBV5-6	-	-	TRBJ2-2	CASRQRSHGELFF	TGTGCCAGCCGCCAGCGCAGTCACGGGGAGCTGTTTTTT
TRBV5-1	-	TRBD2	TRBJ2-4	CASSLRLAGQTLAKNIQYF	TGCGCCAGCAGCTTGCGTCTAGCGGGACAAACCTTAGCCAAAAACATTCAGTACTTC
TRBV6-1	-	TRBD2	TRBJ2-1	CASSELAGVFEQFF	TGTGCCAGCAGTGAGCTAGCGGGAGTGTTTGAGCAGTTCTTC
TRBV6-1	-	-	TRBJ1-1	CASSAYRVTEAFF	TGTGCCAGCAGTGCTTACAGGGTCACTGAAGCTTTCTTT
TRBV19	-	TRBD2	TRBJ2-5	CASSTSGKETQYF	TGTGCCAGTAGTACTAGCGGGAAAGAGACCCAGTACTTC
TRBV11-1	medium-sized	-	TRBJ2-7	CASSLARAAYEQYF	TGTGCCAGCAGCTTAGCGCGGGCAGCCTACGAGCAGTACTTC
TRBV9	-	-	TRBJ2-6	CASSLGDSGANVLTF	TGTGCCAGCAGCCTAGGAGACTCTGGGGCCAACGTCCTGACTTTC
TRBV5-7	-	-	TRBJ1-5	CASRRARTNFSGGNQPQHF	TGTGCCAGCAGAAGGGCCAGGACAAATTTTTCGGGGGGCAATCAGCCCCAGCATTTT
TRBV4-1	-	-	TRBJ1-5	CASSQRVTNQPQHF	TGCGCCAGCAGCCAACGGGTCACCAATCAGCCCCAGCATTTT
TRBV5-6	-	-	TRBJ2-5	CASSFGTSGETQYF	TGTGCCAGCAGCTTTGGTACCTCCGGAGAGACCCAGTACTTC
TRBV11-2	-	TRBD1	TRBJ1-1	CASSLTGPRGTEAFF	TGTGCCAGCAGCTTGACAGGGCCTCGTGGGACTGAAGCTTTCTTT
TRBV9	-	-	TRBJ2-1	CASSVSGGQNYNEQFF	TGTGCCAGCAGCGTATCGGGGGGCCAAAACTACAATGAGCAGTTCTTC
TRBV27	once	-	TRBJ1-2	CASSLFSRDTYHYGYTF	TGTGCCAGCAGTTTATTCTCCCGGGACACTTACCACTATGGCTACACCTTC
TRBV7-3	-	-	TRBJ1-1	CASSLTGGLTEAFF	TGTGCCAGCAGCTTAACCGGGGGGTTGACTGAAGCTTTCTTT
TRBV9	-	-	TRBJ2-7	CASSVYEGSYEQYF	TGTGCCAGCAGCGTATATGAGGGATCCTACGAGCAGTACTTC
TRBV19	-	TRBD1	TRBJ1-5	CASSRQGDPNQPQHF	TGTGCCAGTAGTCGACAGGGGGACCCCAATCAGCCCCAGCATTTT
TRBV11-2	-	-	TRBJ2-2	CASSGDTPPVTGELFF	TGTGCCAGCAGCGGGGACACCCCCCCCGTCACCGGGGAGCTGTTTTTT
TRBV4-1	-	TRBD1	TRBJ1-2	CASSQTLGTGYGYTF	TGCGCCAGCAGCCAGACCCTCGGGACAGGGTATGGCTACACCTTC
TRBV9	-	TRBD2	TRBJ2-1	CASSVVGGLAPNEQFF	TGTGCCAGCAGCGTAGTTGGGGGACTAGCGCCTAATGAGCAGTTCTTC
TRBV28	-	TRBD1	TRBJ2-7	CASLTGVGDEQYF	TGTGCCAGCCTGACAGGGGTTGGCGACGAGCAGTACTTC
TRBV28	-	-	TRBJ2-7	CASTPAGSSYEQYF	TGTGCCAGCACCCCAGCGGGCAGCTCCTACGAGCAGTACTTC